A selection of T cell receptor beta chains follows, all from one sample in a study of regulatory T cells in long-lasting Graves disease. MiXCR, run by TCRdb on the multiplex PCR reads, gives a single entry per CDR3 protein. This sample has almost 350,000 distinct CDR3 sequences; 20% occur once, and the top ten carry 29%. The sequencing here drew on peripheral blood mononuclear cells (PBMCs), taken when the disease was refractory, from a patient treated with antithyroid drugs. These receptors were obtained from a female donor with Graves disease. CDR3s include the opening cysteine and the closing phenylalanine or tryptophan. D genes are given only for firm matches. Size is omitted from some rows. Given values are once, few, many or a class for expanded clones.

D gene | clone size | J gene | V gene | CDR3 DNA | CDR3 protein
- | - | TRBJ2-5 | TRBV5-1 | TGCGCCAGCAGCCTTCAAAGCCGACTCTTTAAAACCCAAGAGACCCAGTACTTC | CASSLQSRLFKTQETQYF
- | - | TRBJ1-6 | TRBV14 | TGTGCCAGCAGCCCCAGGGGTTTTTGGTCACCCCTCCACTTT | CASSPRGFWSPLHF
TRBD1 | many | TRBJ2-2 | TRBV6-5 | TGTGCCAGCAGTTACTCACTCTCTAGGGGGCGCGGCACCGGGGAGCTGTTTTTT | CASSYSLSRGRGTGELFF
- | few | TRBJ2-7 | TRBV7-2 | TGTGCCAGCAGCTGGGGGCAGGGGGGAGGCGAGCAGTACTTC | CASSWGQGGGEQYF
- | - | TRBJ2-4 | TRBV5-5 | TGTGCCAGCCGTGGGTGGGCCAAAAACATTCAGTACTTC | CASRGWAKNIQYF
- | few | TRBJ1-4 | TRBV27 | TGTGCCACCTCGAGGGATACAAATGAAAAACTGTTTTTT | CATSRDTNEKLFF
- | - | TRBJ2-5 | TRBV20-1 | TGCAGTGCTCCCTCCGCACTAGGACAAGAGGCCCAGTACTTC | CSAPSALGQEAQYF
- | - | TRBJ1-4 | TRBV6-2/TRBV6-3 | TGTGCCAGCAGTTACTCGTGGGGGGAAAAACTGTTTTTT | CASSYSWGEKLFF
- | few | TRBJ1-6 | TRBV19 | TGTGCCAGCCAAGGATGGGATAATTCACCCCTCCACTTT | CASQGWDNSPLHF
TRBD2 | few | TRBJ2-3 | TRBV5-1 | TGCGCCAGCAGCTTGGGGGAGGGCTTCACAGATACGCAGTATTTT | CASSLGEGFTDTQYF
- | many | TRBJ2-7 | TRBV6-1 | TGTGCCAGCAGTGAAGTTACCCTCCGCGAGCAGTACTTC | CASSEVTLREQYF
TRBD1 | - | TRBJ2-2 | TRBV29-1 | TGCAGCGTTGGGACAGGAGTCTTCACCGGGGAGCTGTTTTTT | CSVGTGVFTGELFF
- | few | TRBJ1-1 | TRBV19 | TGTGCCAGTAGTATTAGCGGACCAGGTACTGAAGCTTTCTTT | CASSISGPGTEAFF
TRBD2 | few | TRBJ2-5 | TRBV4-1 | TGCGCCAGCAGCCAAGAGACTAGCGGTGAGACCCAGTACTTC | CASSQETSGETQYF
- | many | TRBJ2-5 | TRBV7-9 | TGTGCCAGCAGCCCCCCAGAGCAGAAAGAGACCCAGTACTTC | CASSPPEQKETQYF
TRBD1 | few | TRBJ1-1 | TRBV5-5 | TGTGCCAGCAGCCCTCGGGACAGGAAGAACACTGAAGCTTTCTTT | CASSPRDRKNTEAFF
- | - | TRBJ2-2 | TRBV19 | TGTGCCAGTAGTATAGGGACGGTTACGAACACCGGGGAGCTGTTTTTT | CASSIGTVTNTGELFF
- | - | TRBJ1-5 | TRBV20-1 | TGCAGTGCTATTTTAGGGCCCTTAAATCAGCCCCAGCATTTT | CSAILGPLNQPQHF
- | - | TRBJ1-3 | TRBV3-1 | TGTGCCAGCAGTTCAGACGGAGGAAACACCATATATTTT | CASSSDGGNTIYF
- | few | TRBJ1-3 | TRBV9 | TGTGCCAGCAGCCTGAGGGGGGCTGACTCTGGAAACACCATATATTTT | CASSLRGADSGNTIYF
TRBD2 | - | TRBJ2-2 | TRBV6-1 | TGTGCCAGCAGTGACGGGACTAGATCCGGGGAGCTGTTTTTT | CASSDGTRSGELFF
TRBD2 | few | TRBJ2-5 | TRBV27 | TGTGCCAGCAGTTTATCGGTAGCGGGAGGAGGGCACGAAGAGACCCAGTACTTC | CASSLSVAGGGHEETQYF
TRBD1 | - | TRBJ2-5 | TRBV7-9 | TGTGCCAGCAGCCCTCCCGGGACAGGGGGAGAGACCCAGTACTTC | CASSPPGTGGETQYF
- | many | TRBJ2-7 | TRBV7-8 | TGTGCCAGCAGCCCTGGGCCAGCCTACGAGCAGTACTTC | CASSPGPAYEQYF
- | - | TRBJ1-5 | TRBV5-5 | TGTGCCAGCAGCTTGGTCTGGGTCCTTAGCAATCAGCCCCAGCATTTT | CASSLVWVLSNQPQHF
- | - | TRBJ1-2 | TRBV7-9 | TGTGCCAGCAGCTTGAGACATGGCTACACCTTC | CASSLRHGYTF
TRBD1 | many | TRBJ1-2 | TRBV20-1 | TGCAGTGCTAGGGGACAGACAGTTTATGGCTACACCTTC | CSARGQTVYGYTF
TRBD2 | - | TRBJ2-7 | TRBV6-1 | TGTGCCAGTCGTCCGGGACTAGCGTTCGAGCAGTACTTC | CASRPGLAFEQYF
- | - | TRBJ2-1 | TRBV6-1 | TGTGCCAGCAGCCCCGGACTCTTCGACTACAATGAGCAGTTCTTC | CASSPGLFDYNEQFF
- | few | TRBJ1-4 | TRBV7-9 | TGTGCCAGCAGCCCACTTAATGAAAAACTGTTTTTT | CASSPLNEKLFF
- | - | TRBJ2-7 | TRBV30 | TGTGCCTGGAGTGCCGGGGCCCCCCCCCACGAGCAGTACTTC | CAWSAGAPPHEQYF
- | many | TRBJ2-5 | TRBV20-1 | TGCAGTGCTAGAGGCACACACGGGGAGACCCAGTACTTC | CSARGTHGETQYF
TRBD2 | - | TRBJ2-1 | TRBV10-3 | TGTGCCATCAGTGGTGGACTAGCTTCACACAATGAGCAGTTCTTC | CAISGGLASHNEQFF
- | many | TRBJ1-1 | TRBV6-5 | TGTGCCAGCAGTTACTCGGAGGAGTTTATGAACACTGAAGCTTTCTTT | CASSYSEEFMNTEAFF
- | few | TRBJ2-7 | TRBV7-6 | TGTGCCAGCAGCTTAGGTATAGGGGGAAACGAGCAGTACTTC | CASSLGIGGNEQYF
- | - | TRBJ2-7 | TRBV6-1 | TGTGCCAGCAAAGGACTCAACGGCACCTACGAGCAGTACTTC | CASKGLNGTYEQYF
TRBD2 | - | TRBJ2-1 | TRBV9 | TGTGCCAGCAGCGTAGGCGGGGGGCCCCACAATGAGCAGTTCTTC | CASSVGGGPHNEQFF
TRBD1 | once | TRBJ2-7 | TRBV19 | TGTGCCAGTAGTATCGGGACAGGGGGATTTGTCCCCTACGAGCAGTACTTC | CASSIGTGGFVPYEQYF
TRBD1 | few | TRBJ2-5 | TRBV5-6 | TGTGCCAGCAGTTTTGACAGGGGGCAGGTGACCCAGTACTTC | CASSFDRGQVTQYF
TRBD1 | few | TRBJ2-7 | TRBV9 | TGTGCCAGCAGCGGAAGACAGGGATCCGAGGACTACGAGCAGTACTTC | CASSGRQGSEDYEQYF
- | many | TRBJ2-7 | TRBV28 | TGTGCCAGCAGTTTAGGTCGGGTCCCCGAGCAGTACTTC | CASSLGRVPEQYF
- | - | TRBJ2-7 | TRBV7-9 | TGTGCCAGCAGCTTAATCCCGGACTTGCCAGACGAGCAGTACTTC | CASSLIPDLPDEQYF
TRBD1 | - | TRBJ1-2 | TRBV7-2 | TGTGCCAGCAGCCTGGGACAGCGGGGCTACACCTTC | CASSLGQRGYTF
- | - | TRBJ1-2 | TRBV19 | TGTGCCAGTAGTACCCATCGCAGGGTTGGCTATGGCTACACCTTC | CASSTHRRVGYGYTF